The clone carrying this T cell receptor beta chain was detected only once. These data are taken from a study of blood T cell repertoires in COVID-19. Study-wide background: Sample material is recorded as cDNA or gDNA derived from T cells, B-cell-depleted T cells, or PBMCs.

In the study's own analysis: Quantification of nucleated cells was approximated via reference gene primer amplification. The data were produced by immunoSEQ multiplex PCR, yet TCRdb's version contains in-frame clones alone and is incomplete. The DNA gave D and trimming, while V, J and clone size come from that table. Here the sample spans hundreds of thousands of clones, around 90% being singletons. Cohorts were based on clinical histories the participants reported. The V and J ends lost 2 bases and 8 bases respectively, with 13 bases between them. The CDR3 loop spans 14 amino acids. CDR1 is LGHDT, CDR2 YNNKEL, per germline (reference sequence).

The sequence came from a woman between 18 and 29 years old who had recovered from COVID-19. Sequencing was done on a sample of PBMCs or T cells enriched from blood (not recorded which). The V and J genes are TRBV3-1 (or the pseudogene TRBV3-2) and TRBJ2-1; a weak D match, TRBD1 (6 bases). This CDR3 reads CASSQHTTGHEQFF. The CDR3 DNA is TGTGCCAGCAGCCAACACACCACAGGGCATGAGCAGTTCTTC.